The following is a T cell receptor (beta chain) sequence with its context. Its antigen remains unknown. TCRdb independently ran MiXCR on the 5' RACE reads; one entry per CDR3 protein. Among 570,000 or so distinct CDR3 sequences listed, 9% to 10% were seen once. The CDR3 has 12 amino acids. V lost 5 bases and J 2 bases, leaving 7 bases between the germline ends. The entry originates in a study of identical twins. General study results and limits: Out-of-frame beta chain sequences displayed weaker excess sharing between twins.

This same sample was also part of a study on yellow fever vaccine responses in identical twins. That paper notes: Reports say the vaccine T cell response in twins looked partly convergent and partly personalized.

This sequence joins TRBV12-3 or TRBV12-4 and TRBJ2-7, with no clear D. The TCR was taken from a woman between 18 and 30 years old in good health. The sample consisted of PBMCs. The CDR3 protein is CASSITAYEQYF. In DNA, the CDR3 is TGTGCCAGCAGTATAACAGCCTACGAGCAGTACTTC.